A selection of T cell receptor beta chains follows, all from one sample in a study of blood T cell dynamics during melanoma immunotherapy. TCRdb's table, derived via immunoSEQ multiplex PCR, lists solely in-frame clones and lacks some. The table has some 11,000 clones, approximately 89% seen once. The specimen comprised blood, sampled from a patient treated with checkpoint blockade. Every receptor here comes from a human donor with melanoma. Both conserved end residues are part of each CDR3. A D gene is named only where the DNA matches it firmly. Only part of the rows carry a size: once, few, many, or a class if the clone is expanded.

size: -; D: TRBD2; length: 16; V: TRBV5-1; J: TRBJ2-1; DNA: TGCGCCAGCATTCGGGGGGAGGGCCGGTCCTACAATGAGCAGTTCTTC; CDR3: CASIRGEGRSYNEQFF
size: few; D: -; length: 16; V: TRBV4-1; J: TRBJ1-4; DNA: TGCGCCAGCAGCCAAGGGACAGCTCCTGCTAATGAAAAACTGTTTTTT; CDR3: CASSQGTAPANEKLFF
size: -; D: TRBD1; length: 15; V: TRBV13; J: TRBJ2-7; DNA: TGTGCCAGCAGCTTAGGGGGACAGGGTGTTTACGAGCAGTACTTC; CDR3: CASSLGGQGVYEQYF
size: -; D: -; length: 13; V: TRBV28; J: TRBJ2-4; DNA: TGTGCCAGCAGCCCAGGGGGGGGCGGCATTCAGTACTTC; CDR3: CASSPGGGGIQYF
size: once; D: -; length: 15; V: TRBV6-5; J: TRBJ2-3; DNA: TGTGCCAGCAGACCCAATGGGGCCCGCACAGATACGCAGTATTTT; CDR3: CASRPNGARTDTQYF
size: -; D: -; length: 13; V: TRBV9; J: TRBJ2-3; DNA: TGTGCCAGCAGCGGCACCCGGGCGGATACGCAGTATTTT; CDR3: CASSGTRADTQYF
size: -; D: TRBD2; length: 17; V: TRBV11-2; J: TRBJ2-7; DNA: TGTGCCAGCAGCTTAGGGAGTAGGGGAGGGAATGCCTACGAGCAGTACTTC; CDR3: CASSLGSRGGNAYEQYF
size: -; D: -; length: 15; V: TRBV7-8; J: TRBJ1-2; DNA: TGTGCCAGCAGCTTAGGGACAGCATCCGGCTATGGCTACACCTTC; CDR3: CASSLGTASGYGYTF
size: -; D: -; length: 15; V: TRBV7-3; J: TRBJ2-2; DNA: TGTGCCAGCAGCCCCAGGACTGCAAACACCGGGGAGCTGTTTTTT; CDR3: CASSPRTANTGELFF
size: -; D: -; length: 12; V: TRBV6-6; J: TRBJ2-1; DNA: TGTGCCAGCAGCCCGTTTGGCAATGAGCAGTTCTTC; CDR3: CASSPFGNEQFF
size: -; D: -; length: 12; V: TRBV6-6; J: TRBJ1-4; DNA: TGTGCCAGCAGACCAGACCGGGGAAAACTGTTTTTT; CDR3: CASRPDRGKLFF
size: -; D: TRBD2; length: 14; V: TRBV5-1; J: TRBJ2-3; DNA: TGCGCCACCCGGGGGGTTACTAGCACAGATACGCAGTATTTT; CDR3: CATRGVTSTDTQYF
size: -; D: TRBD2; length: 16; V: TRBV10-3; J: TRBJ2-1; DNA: TGTGCCATCAGTGTGGGGACTAGCGGGACCTACAATGAGCAGTTCTTC; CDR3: CAISVGTSGTYNEQFF
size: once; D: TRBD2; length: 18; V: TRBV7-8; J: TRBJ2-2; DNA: TGTGCCAGCAGCTTAGAAAGGGCCCGACTAGCTTGGGGCGGGGAGCTGTTTTTT; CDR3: CASSLERARLAWGGELFF
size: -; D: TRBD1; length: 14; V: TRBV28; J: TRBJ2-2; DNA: TGTGCCAGCAAAACATACAGGGGCGCCGGGGAGCTGTTTTTT; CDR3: CASKTYRGAGELFF
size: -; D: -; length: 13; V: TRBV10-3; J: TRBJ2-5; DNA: TGTGCCATCAGTTGGGGACTCCAAGAGACCCAGTACTTC; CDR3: CAISWGLQETQYF
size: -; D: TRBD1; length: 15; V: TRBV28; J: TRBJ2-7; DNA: TGTGCCAGCAGTCAGCCCCGACAGGGTAGGGGCGAGCAGTACTTC; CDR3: CASSQPRQGRGEQYF
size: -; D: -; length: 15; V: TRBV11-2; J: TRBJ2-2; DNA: TGTGCCAGCAGCCCGACGCGGGGTCGCACCGGGGAGCTGTTTTTT; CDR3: CASSPTRGRTGELFF
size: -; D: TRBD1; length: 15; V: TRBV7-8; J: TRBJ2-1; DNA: TGTGCCAGCAGCTTACGACAGGGGCCCTACAATGAGCAGTTCTTC; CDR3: CASSLRQGPYNEQFF
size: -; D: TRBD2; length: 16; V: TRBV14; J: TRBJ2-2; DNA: TGTGCCAGCAGTCCGGGACTAGCGGACGCCACCGGGGAGCTGTTTTTT; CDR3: CASSPGLADATGELFF
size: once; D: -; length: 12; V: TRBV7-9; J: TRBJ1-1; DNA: TGTGCCAGCAGCTTAGCGGGCCGTGAAGCTTTCTTT; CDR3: CASSLAGREAFF
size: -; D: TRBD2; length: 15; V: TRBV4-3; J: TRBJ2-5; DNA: TGCGCCAGCAGCCAGGGTAGCGGGAGCCAAGAGACCCAGTACTTC; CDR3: CASSQGSGSQETQYF
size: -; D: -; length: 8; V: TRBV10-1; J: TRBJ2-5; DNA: TGCGTACAAGAGACCCAGTACTTC; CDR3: CVQETQYF
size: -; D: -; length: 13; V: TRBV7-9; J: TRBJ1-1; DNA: TGTGCCAGCAGCTATTCGGGGGCGCCTGAAGCTTTCTTT; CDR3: CASSYSGAPEAFF
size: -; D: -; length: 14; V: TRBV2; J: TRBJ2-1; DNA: TGTGCCAGCAGAGCCCGGGACTCTCCCCATGAGCAGTTCTTC; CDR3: CASRARDSPHEQFF
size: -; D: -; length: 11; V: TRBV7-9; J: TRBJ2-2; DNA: TGTGCCAGCACATTTGGCGGGGAGCTGTTTTTT; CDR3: CASTFGGELFF
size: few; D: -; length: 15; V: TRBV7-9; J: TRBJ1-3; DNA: TGTGCCAGCAGCTTAGGGGGGGGTGTTGGAAACACCATATATTTT; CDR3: CASSLGGGVGNTIYF
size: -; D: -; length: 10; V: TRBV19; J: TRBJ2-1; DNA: TGTGCCAGTACGGGAAATGAGCAGTTCTTC; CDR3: CASTGNEQFF
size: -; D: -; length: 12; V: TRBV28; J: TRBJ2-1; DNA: TGTGCCAGCAGTTTTTTGTACAATGAGCAGTTCTTC; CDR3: CASSFLYNEQFF
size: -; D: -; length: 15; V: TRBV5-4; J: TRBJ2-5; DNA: TGTGCCAGCAGCTACGGACTCGCCCTTCAAGAGACCCAGTACTTC; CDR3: CASSYGLALQETQYF
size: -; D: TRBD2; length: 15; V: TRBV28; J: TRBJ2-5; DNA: TGTGCCAGCCGCCGACTAGCGGGAGGCGGAGAGACCCAGTACTTC; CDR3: CASRRLAGGGETQYF
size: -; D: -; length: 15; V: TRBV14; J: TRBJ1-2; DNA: TGTGCCAGCAGCCAAGGGGGGCTCTCGGGGTATGGCTACACCTTC; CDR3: CASSQGGLSGYGYTF
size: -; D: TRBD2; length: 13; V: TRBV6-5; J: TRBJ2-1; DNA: TGTGCCAGCAGGCCCAGCGGGAGGGGGCAGCAGTTCTTC; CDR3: CASRPSGRGQQFF
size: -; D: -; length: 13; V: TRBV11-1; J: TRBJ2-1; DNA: TGTGCCAGCAGCCCTACGGTAGGAGGGCCGGTGTTCTTC; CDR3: CASSPTVGGPVFF
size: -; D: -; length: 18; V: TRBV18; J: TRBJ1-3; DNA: TGTGCCAGCTCACCCGTCGGACTCTCCCCGTACTCCGGAAACACCATATATTTT; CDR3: CASSPVGLSPYSGNTIYF
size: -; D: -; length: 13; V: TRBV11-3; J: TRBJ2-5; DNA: TGTGCCAGCAGCCGGACAGACCAAGAGACCCAGTACTTC; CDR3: CASSRTDQETQYF
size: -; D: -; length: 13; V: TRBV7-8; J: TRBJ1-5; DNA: TGTGCCAGCGGCCGGGACCCCAATCAGCCCCAGCATTTT; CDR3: CASGRDPNQPQHF
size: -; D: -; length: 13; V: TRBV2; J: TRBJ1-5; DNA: TGTGCCAGCAGCTGGGATAGCAATCAGCCCCAGCATTTT; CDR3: CASSWDSNQPQHF
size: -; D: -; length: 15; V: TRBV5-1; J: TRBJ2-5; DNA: TGCGCCAGCAGCGCCCTGACTGTGGGACAAGAGGCCCAGTACTTC; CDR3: CASSALTVGQEAQYF
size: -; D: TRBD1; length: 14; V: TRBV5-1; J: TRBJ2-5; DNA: TGCGCCAGCAGCCCGGGGACAGGGTGGGAGACCCAGTACTTC; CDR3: CASSPGTGWETQYF
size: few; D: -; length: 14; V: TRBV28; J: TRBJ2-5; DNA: TGTGCCAGCGGAACCCCCGGGGCGGGGGAGACCCAGTACTTC; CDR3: CASGTPGAGETQYF
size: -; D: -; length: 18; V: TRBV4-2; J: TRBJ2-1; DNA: TGTGCCAGCAGCCCCACCCGGGGGAGGCCGAGCTCCTACAATGAGCAGTTCTTC; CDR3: CASSPTRGRPSSYNEQFF